Following are 5 T cell receptor beta chains from one sample sequenced in a study of early T cells in non-severe SARS-CoV-2 infection. TCRdb analysed the 5' RACE reads with MiXCR anew, one entry per CDR3 protein. The repertoire holds some 71,000 distinct CDR3 sequences, about an eighth seen once, with 5.7% in the top ten. Specimen: whole blood, collected at baseline. The receptors originated from an adult who was a healthcare worker with PCR-confirmed SARS-CoV-2 infection or an uninfected control (not recorded which).

In this sample, this clonotype turned up many times. The genes are TRBV29-1 and TRBJ2-5, with D uncertain. Germline CDR1 reads SQVTM; CDR2 reads ANQGSEA. CDR3 size: 9 residues. V was pared by 0 bases and J by 7 bases, with 0 bases between. Written as DNA, the CDR3 is TGCAGCGTTGAAGAGACCCAGTACTTC. It yields the protein CSVEETQYF. The whole variable domain, filled in from reference TRBV29-1 and TRBJ2-5, reads SAVISQKPSRDICQRGTSLTIQCQVDSQVTMMFWYRQQPGQSLTLIATANQGSEATYESGFVIDKFPISRPNLTFSTLTVSNMSPEDSSIYLCSVEETQYFGPGTRLLVL.

This clonotype has just a few counts. The V and J genes are TRBV11-2 and TRBJ2-3, with a possible D match to TRBD2 (5 bases). The V gene's germline CDR1 is SGHAT and CDR2 FQNNGV. The CDR3 is 14 residues long. V gave up 0 bases and J gave up 1 base, with 5 bases separating them. The CDR3, as DNA: TGTGCCAGCAGCTTAGACGGGGGCACAGATACGCAGTATTTT. Its protein is CASSLDGGTDTQYF. Variable domain in full (rest from reference TRBV11-2 and TRBJ2-3): EAGVAQSPRYKIIEKRQSVAFWCNPISGHATLYWYQQILGQGPKLLIQFQNNGVVDDSQLPKDRFSAERLKGVDSTLKIQPAKLEDSAVYLCASSLDGGTDTQYFGPGTRLTVL.

V is TRBV5-4 and J is TRBJ2-7, with D tentatively TRBD1 (6 bases). Trimming removed 3 bases from V and 6 bases from J, with 16 bases in between. Germline loops: CDR1 SGHNT, CDR2 YYREEE (reference sequence). This CDR3 spans 14 amino acids. CDR3 DNA: TGTGCCAGCAGCTCGAGAGAATCAGGGGTCGAGCAGTACTTC. This codes for CASSSRESGVEQYF.

The CDR3 sequence is CASSFARTSGGYEQYF. The DNA for the CDR3 is TGTGCCAGCAGCTTCGCCAGGACTAGCGGGGGCTACGAGCAGTACTTC. The rearrangement joins TRBV7-2 to TRBJ2-7; 13 bases match TRBD2. The CDR3 totals 16 residues. With 3 bases clipped from V and 3 bases from J, the junction kept 5 bases outside the gene matches. Germline CDR1 and CDR2: SGHTA and FQGNSA.

This clonotype was counted many times. The chain has TRBV29-1 and TRBJ1-1; 12 nucleotides align to TRBD1. This CDR3 is 13 amino acids long. Germline CDR1 is SQVTM and CDR2 is ANQGSEA. J lost 6 bases, V lost 7 bases, and 6 bases had no gene match. Here the CDR3 reads CSGEGQGASEAFF. The CDR3 nucleotides read TGCAGCGGAGAGGGACAGGGGGCCTCTGAAGCTTTCTTT.